The table lists the clone carrying this TCR beta chain with a few counts. Its antigen is unidentified. These data belong to a study of regulatory T cells in long-lasting Graves disease. V trimming: 8 bases; J trimming: 4 bases; junction bases outside the gene matches: 4. Germline V lookup: CDR1 MNHEY, CDR2 SMNVEV (reference sequence). This CDR3 has 13 residues. General study points: Accuracy was perhaps lowered by the small sample size. Patients with persistent disease showed a bias toward TRBV28, TRBJ1-2 and TRBJ2-5.

For TCR beta, libraries came from iRepertoire HTBI primers and Arm-PCR of CDR3 regions. One entry per CDR3 protein, called by TCRdb with MiXCR from the multiplex PCR reads. The repertoire holds about 200,000 distinct CDR3 sequences, with about a sixth as singletons. Time point given: newly diagnosed GD, antithyroid drugs for less than 3 months. Extracted RNA from PBMCs served as the source of the TCR library. In each case, Graves' disease was diagnosed per American Thyroid Association guidelines. The chain is built from TRBV27 and TRBJ2-2; 7 bases map to TRBD1. This material consisted of peripheral blood mononuclear cells (PBMCs), taken at new diagnosis, from a patient treated with antithyroid drugs. The sequence was obtained from a female donor with Graves disease. As DNA, the CDR3 is TGTGCCAGCCCGGACAGGCGCACCGGGGAGCTGTTTTTT. Translated: CASPDRRTGELFF.